A selection of T cell receptor beta chains follows, all from one sample in a study of breast tumors, draining lymph nodes, adjacent tissues. TCRdb re-called the multiplex PCR reads with MiXCR, one entry per CDR3 protein. In the table there are some 130,000 distinct CDR3 sequences, just under 20% of which are singletons. Sequenced material: axillary lymph node tissue. Source of these receptors: a female donor with breast cancer. Some clones in this sample may be carry-over from other donors' samples. The CDR3 runs from the conserved cysteine through the conserved F or W. The D gene is left open where the match is weak. A clone size is listed for some rows: how often the clone was seen (once, few, many), or a class if it is expanded.

TRBD2	TRBV11-2	many	TRBJ2-5	TGTGCCAGCAGCTTAAGGTTACGGGTACGGGGAACTAGCGGGAGTTTAGTAGAGACCCAGTACTTC	CASSLRLRVRGTSGSLVETQYF
-	TRBV2	many	TRBJ1-2	TGTGCCAGCAGTTCGGGGAGCCAGGGCTTCGATGGCTACACCTTC	CASSSGSQGFDGYTF
-	TRBV5-6	-	TRBJ2-5	TGTGCCAGCAGCCCGTGGAGTCGGGACTTGAAAGAGACCCAGTACTTC	CASSPWSRDLKETQYF
TRBD2	TRBV20-1	-	TRBJ2-3	TGCAGTGCTAGAGATTTGGGACTAGCGGGGGTCACAGGTACGCAGTATTTT	CSARDLGLAGVTGTQYF
TRBD2	TRBV3-1	once	TRBJ2-1	TGTGCCAGCAGTCGCGGAGCGGGAGGGAGGAATGAGCAGTTCTTC	CASSRGAGGRNEQFF
TRBD1	TRBV6-1	many	TRBJ2-3	TGTGCCAGCAAGGGACAGAGGGTTACAGATACGCAGTATTTT	CASKGQRVTDTQYF
TRBD1	TRBV6-1	many	TRBJ1-2	TGTGCCAGCAGATCGGACAGGGGGCGAGGCTACACCTTC	CASRSDRGRGYTF
-	TRBV27	-	TRBJ1-3	TGTGCCAGCAGTTTAACCCAGAGGTTATCTGGAAACACCATATGTTTT	CASSLTQRLSGNTICF
TRBD2	TRBV4-1	many	TRBJ2-3	TGCGCCAGCAGTCAACGCCCTAGCGGGAGCACAGATACGCAGTATTTT	CASSQRPSGSTDTQYF
-	TRBV9	many	TRBJ2-7	TGTGCCAGCAGCTTCACAGGGAACCCCCGTTACGAGCAGTACTTC	CASSFTGNPRYEQYF
-	TRBV29-1	many	TRBJ2-5	TGCAGCGTTGAAGCTACAGTCTCAGAGACCCAGTACTTC	CSVEATVSETQYF
TRBD2	TRBV10-3	many	TRBJ2-3	TGTGCCATCAGTGAGTCGAAGGCGGGAGGGCCGTCAGATACGCAGTATTTT	CAISESKAGGPSDTQYF
-	TRBV5-1	-	TRBJ2-3	TGCGCCAGCAGCTTGCTCACGGGACTCACAGATACGCAGCACTTT	CASSLLTGLTDTQHF
TRBD1	TRBV12-3/TRBV12-4	many	TRBJ1-2	TGTGCCAGCAGCAACCCCGGGACAGGGGCCTATGGCTACACCTTC	CASSNPGTGAYGYTF
TRBD1	TRBV7-2	many	TRBJ2-5	TGTGCCAGCAGCCGGGGACAGGCAGAGACCCAGTACTTC	CASSRGQAETQYF
-	TRBV5-1	many	TRBJ2-7	TGCGCCAGCAGCTTGGATAGCTACTCCTACGAGCAGTACTTC	CASSLDSYSYEQYF
-	TRBV6-1	many	TRBJ2-7	TGTGCCAGCAGTCCAGGAGGGACTGCGTCCTACGAGCAGTACTTC	CASSPGGTASYEQYF
-	TRBV28	-	TRBJ1-4	TGTGCCAGCAGTTTCGGCCAGGGCTCTAATGAAAAACTGTTTTTT	CASSFGQGSNEKLFF
-	TRBV5-6	many	TRBJ2-7	TGTGCCAGCAGCTTGGATAGTGAGCAGTACTTC	CASSLDSEQYF
-	TRBV18	many	TRBJ2-1	TGTGCCAGCTCACCTCGCAGGGGCTATGAGCAGTTCTTC	CASSPRRGYEQFF
-	TRBV4-2	many	TRBJ2-7	TGTGCCAGCAGCCAAGATCGCCGGGGTTTCAGCTCCTACGAGCAGTACTTC	CASSQDRRGFSSYEQYF
TRBD2	TRBV7-2	many	TRBJ2-2	TGTGCCAGCAGCTTAACCCCGCGGGGGACCGGGGAGCTGTTTTTT	CASSLTPRGTGELFF
TRBD1	TRBV2	many	TRBJ2-1	TGTGCCAGCTCTCCTGCGGACAGGCGCTACAATGAGCAGTTCTTC	CASSPADRRYNEQFF
TRBD1	TRBV5-6	many	TRBJ1-6	TGTGCCAGCAGCTGGGACAGGGCGAATTCACCCCTCCACTTT	CASSWDRANSPLHF
TRBD1	TRBV27	-	TRBJ2-5	TGTGCCAGCAGTTCTCGGACAGGGCGGCAAGAGACCCGGTACTTC	CASSSRTGRQETRYF
-	TRBV5-1	many	TRBJ2-7	TGCGCCAGCAGCTTGGGTTCTAGCATGTCCTACGAGCAGTACTTC	CASSLGSSMSYEQYF
-	TRBV27	-	TRBJ2-3	TGTGCCAGCAGTTTAGAGGGGGGCCTTGATACGCAGTATTTT	CASSLEGGLDTQYF
TRBD1	TRBV7-9	many	TRBJ1-3	TGTGCCAGCAGCTTAAAACCCGGGACAGGCGAATCCTCTGGAAACACCATATATTTT	CASSLKPGTGESSGNTIYF
-	TRBV7-2	-	TRBJ1-1	TGTGCCAGCAGCAAGCCCCGGGCCCGGACTGAAGCTTTCTTT	CASSKPRARTEAFF
-	TRBV6-5	-	TRBJ2-1	TGTGCCAGCAGTTCGACTCCTATGGTCGCAAATGAGCAGTTCTTC	CASSSTPMVANEQFF
-	TRBV2	many	TRBJ1-5	TGTGCCAGCAGTGACCAGGCGCGTCTCAATCAGCCCCAGCATTTT	CASSDQARLNQPQHF
TRBD2	TRBV2	many	TRBJ2-2	TGTGCCAGCAGTGATGAGACTAGCGGGAGATTTACCGGGGAGCTGTTTTTT	CASSDETSGRFTGELFF
TRBD2	TRBV5-5	many	TRBJ2-5	TGTGCCAGCAGCCCTCTAGCGGGGGGCCAAGAGACCCAGTACTTC	CASSPLAGGQETQYF
TRBD1	TRBV20-1	many	TRBJ1-6	TGCAGTGCTAGATCGGGGACAGCTAGTTTGTCACCCCTCCACTTT	CSARSGTASLSPLHF
-	TRBV19	many	TRBJ1-3	TGTGCCAGTAGGCGATCTGGAAACACCATATATTTT	CASRRSGNTIYF
TRBD2	TRBV7-3	many	TRBJ2-7	TGTGCCAGCAGCCCTTTTCGGGAGGTTTCGAACGAGCAGTACTTC	CASSPFREVSNEQYF
TRBD2	TRBV20-1	-	TRBJ2-2	TGCAGGGCTAGAGATCTAGCGGGGGGGCCTAGTACCGGGGAGCTGTTTTTT	CRARDLAGGPSTGELFF
TRBD2	TRBV6-1	-	TRBJ2-5	TGTGCCAGCGTAAGCGGGGTCCAAGAGACCCAGTACTTC	CASVSGVQETQYF
-	TRBV3-1	-	TRBJ2-4	TGTGCCAGCAGCCAAGATCCATCGCGGCTAGCCAAAAACATTCAGTACTTC	CASSQDPSRLAKNIQYF
-	TRBV11-2	many	TRBJ1-6	TGTGCCAGCAGCTTAAGTGGGTACTCACCCCTCCACTTT	CASSLSGYSPLHF
-	TRBV3-1	few	TRBJ1-5	TGTGCCAGCAGCCAATTAAGGCGCCAGCCCCAGCATTTT	CASSQLRRQPQHF
-	TRBV3-1	many	TRBJ2-7	TGTGCCAGCAGCCAACTGGTAGGGGTCGCCTACGAGCAGTACTTC	CASSQLVGVAYEQYF
TRBD1	TRBV19	many	TRBJ2-5	TGTGCCAGTAGGCCAGGGGGCGGGCGACAAGAGACCCAGTACTTC	CASRPGGGRQETQYF
-	TRBV7-3	many	TRBJ2-1	TGTGCCAGCAGCTTAACAGGGGGAATATCCTACAATGAGCAGTTCTTC	CASSLTGGISYNEQFF
TRBD1	TRBV4-1	many	TRBJ2-1	TGCGCCAGCAGCCCTGGACAGGGGGCGCTTAATGAGCAGTTCTTC	CASSPGQGALNEQFF
-	TRBV25-1	many	TRBJ2-1	TGTGCCAGCAGTCAAGAAACCAAGTTCTTC	CASSQETKFF
-	TRBV9	many	TRBJ2-1	TGTGCCAGCAGCGTAGAAAAGGCGGGTTGGGAGCAGTTCTTC	CASSVEKAGWEQFF
-	TRBV20-1	many	TRBJ2-5	TGCAGTGCAGGCACAGGGATAATCCAAGAGACCCAGTACTTC	CSAGTGIIQETQYF
-	TRBV30	many	TRBJ1-2	TGTGCCTGGATGGGGGGCAGTTATGGCTACACCTTC	CAWMGGSYGYTF
-	TRBV9	many	TRBJ1-6	TGTGCCAGCAGCACCCCGGGGTTGACACCCCTCCACTTT	CASSTPGLTPLHF
TRBD1	TRBV24-1	many	TRBJ1-2	TGTGCCACCAGTGACCCCGGGACAGGGCCCGATGGCTACACCTTC	CATSDPGTGPDGYTF
-	TRBV7-2	many	TRBJ2-2	TGTGCCAGCAGCCCCAGCCATGGAGACACCGGGGAGCTGTTTTTT	CASSPSHGDTGELFF
TRBD2	TRBV5-1	many	TRBJ2-1	TGCGCCAGCAGAGTTTACCTAGCGGACGCACCTGAGCAGTTCTTC	CASRVYLADAPEQFF